The entry that follows covers one T cell receptor (beta chain) sequence. The antigen is undetermined. The sample comes from a study of T cells in Graves' hyperthyroidism and ophthalmopathy. The CDR3 regions of TCR beta were amplified from RNA transcripts. TCR CDR3 underwent first-round RT-PCR with the HTBI primer set. Each CDR3 protein gets one entry after TCRdb re-called the multiplex PCR reads with MiXCR. The table shows fewer than 500,000 distinct CDR3 sequences, with about 14% occurring only once. Clinical symptoms, serum thyroxine, TRAb, thyroid ultrasound and orbital computed tomography informed diagnoses. Study results and limitations: Most thyroid clonotypes that were expanded above 0.001 also turned up in blood. Ophthalmopathy, which appeared later, was predicted by the model a median approximately six months before onset.

The CDR3 contains 12 residues. V lost 8 bases and J 5 bases, leaving 9 bases between the germline ends. Germline V gene lookup returns CDR1 SNHLY and CDR2 FYNNEI. V usage is TRBV2 and J usage is TRBJ2-2; D unclear. The sample comprised blood. This receptor was identified in a woman aged 25 to 39 with Graves' ophthalmopathy. In DNA, the CDR3 is TGTGCCAGCCTCCCAGGAACCGGGGAGCTGTTTTTT. This encodes CASLPGTGELFF.